This T cell receptor (beta chain) was obtained from a study of OX40 agonist ivuxolimab in advanced cancers. Exclusion applied to patients with autoimmune disease history or systemic immunosuppression. Blood was sampled at baseline, cycle 4 day 1, and cycle 7 day 1. There are 16 residues in the CDR3. Germline-derived CDR1 and CDR2 are GTSNPN and SVGIG (reference sequence). Trimming took off 3 bases at V and 5 bases at J, with 22 bases between the two ends. Measured with immunoSEQ multiplex PCR; TCRdb has only the in-frame clones, and not every one. Of around 76,000 clones listed, approximately 91% are singletons.

The chain carries TRBV30 and TRBJ1-2; the D gene is possibly TRBD1 (5 bases). Source: CD4+ or CD8+ T cells sorted from blood, taken in a trial of the OX40 agonist ivuxolimab. The TCR was taken from an adult with an advanced solid tumor such as melanoma, head and neck, liver or kidney cancer. CDR3 nucleotide sequence: TGTGCCTGGAGGATCTTCCGACAGCCCCAGAGGTATGGCTACACCTTC. Encoded protein: CAWRIFRQPQRYGYTF.